Listed below are T cell receptor beta chains from one sample, sequenced in a study of cytomegalovirus exposure and HLA in healthy donors. TCRdb's table, derived via immunoSEQ multiplex PCR, lists solely in-frame clones and lacks some. This table has 180,000 or so clones, approximately 80% appearing once. Sequencing was done on a sample of PBMCs. Source of these receptors: a man aged 18 to 29 in good health and CMV-seronegative. CDR3s include the opening cysteine and the closing phenylalanine or tryptophan. A D gene is named only where the DNA matches it firmly. Clone size is given for some rows only: seen once, a few or many times, or a class if the clone is expanded.

clone_size	d_call	v_call	j_call	cdr3_aa	cdr3_nt
-	TRBD1	TRBV28	TRBJ1-2	CASSSSGQGNYGYTF	TGTGCCAGCAGTTCATCGGGACAGGGGAACTATGGCTACACCTTC
-	TRBD1	TRBV19	TRBJ2-3	CASTLKGQPDTQYF	TGTGCCAGTACCCTCAAGGGACAGCCAGATACGCAGTATTTT
-	-	TRBV6-4	TRBJ1-2	CASSATGGAGGYTF	TGTGCCAGCAGTGCCACAGGCGGGGCTGGAGGCTACACCTTC
-	TRBD1	TRBV9	TRBJ1-6	CASSVVQGASPLHF	TGTGCCAGCAGCGTAGTCCAGGGGGCTTCACCTCTCCACTTT
-	-	TRBV6-4	TRBJ2-7	CASSVDLTGEQYF	TGTGCCAGCAGCGTTGACCTGACAGGCGAGCAGTACTTC
once	TRBD1	TRBV9	TRBJ1-2	CASSVGWTGSYGYTF	TGTGCCAGCAGCGTAGGTTGGACAGGGAGTTATGGCTACACCTTC
-	-	TRBV11-2	TRBJ2-5	CASSIGQSQETQYF	TGTGCCAGCAGCATTGGACAGTCCCAAGAGACCCAGTACTTC
once	-	TRBV4-1	TRBJ1-1	CASSLHPQGNTEAFF	TGCGCCAGCAGCCTCCACCCCCAGGGTAACACTGAAGCTTTCTTT
-	TRBD1	TRBV7-9	TRBJ1-2	CASSQNSGTGDGYTF	TGTGCCAGCAGCCAAAACTCCGGGACAGGGGATGGCTACACCTTC
-	TRBD2	TRBV6-5	TRBJ2-7	CASSSPLAGVYEQYF	TGTGCCAGCAGTTCCCCGCTAGCGGGGGTGTACGAGCAGTACTTC
-	TRBD2	TRBV11-2	TRBJ2-2	CASSPRLASTGELFF	TGTGCCAGCAGCCCACGACTAGCCTCCACCGGGGAGCTGTTTTTT